These T cell receptor beta chains were read from a single sample in a study of identical twins. A single record per CDR3 protein comes from TCRdb applying MiXCR to the 5' RACE reads. The top ten hold roughly 3% of the sample, which has some 590,000 distinct CDR3 sequences, more than 9% seen once. The sample was also linked to a second study, of yellow fever vaccine responses in identical twins.

Sequencing was performed on PBMCs. The receptors derive from a woman younger than 30 in good health. CDR3s include the opening cysteine and the closing phenylalanine or tryptophan. D genes are given only for firm matches. Where a row states a size, it is once, few, many or the class of an expanded clone; other rows omit it.

size: many; J: TRBJ1-2; V: TRBV6-2/TRBV6-3; D: .; DNA: TGTGCCAGCAGTCCGTCGACAACTGGCTACACCTTC; CDR3: CASSPSTTGYTF
size: .; J: TRBJ1-5; V: TRBV7-2; D: TRBD1; DNA: TGTGCCAGCAGCCACAGGGGGGATCAGCCCCAGCATTTT; CDR3: CASSHRGDQPQHF
size: .; J: TRBJ2-5; V: TRBV28; D: .; DNA: TGTGCCAGCAGTTTAAGCAGGGTGAGAAGCGAGACCCAGTACTTC; CDR3: CASSLSRVRSETQYF
size: .; J: TRBJ2-7; V: TRBV28; D: TRBD1; DNA: TGTGCCAGCAGCGGGACAGCGAGCTCCTACGAGCAGTACTTC; CDR3: CASSGTASSYEQYF
size: few; J: TRBJ2-2; V: TRBV27; D: .; DNA: TGTGCCAGCAGTTGGCGGTTACAGGAAAACACCGGGGAGCTGTTTTTT; CDR3: CASSWRLQENTGELFF
size: many; J: TRBJ2-7; V: TRBV27; D: .; DNA: TGTGCCAGCAGTTTGGGCCAGGCCCCCTTCTACGAGCAGTACTTC; CDR3: CASSLGQAPFYEQYF
size: few; J: TRBJ2-1; V: TRBV25-1; D: TRBD2; DNA: TGTGCCAGCAGTGATACTAGCGGGGGCACTAAGTACAATGAGCAGTCCTTC; CDR3: CASSDTSGGTKYNEQSF
size: .; J: TRBJ2-6; V: TRBV5-6; D: .; DNA: TGTGCCAGCAGCTTCGGGTCACAGGGAGTAGCTGGGGCCAACGTCCTGACTTTC; CDR3: CASSFGSQGVAGANVLTF
size: .; J: TRBJ2-7; V: TRBV4-1; D: .; DNA: TGCGCCAGCAGCCAAGGTGGGGATTTCTCCTACGAGCAGTACTTC; CDR3: CASSQGGDFSYEQYF
size: few; J: TRBJ2-4; V: TRBV20-1; D: TRBD2; DNA: TGCAGTGCAAGAGGGACTAGCGGGGGCCTACTAGCCAAAAACATTCAGTACTTC; CDR3: CSARGTSGGLLAKNIQYF
size: many; J: TRBJ2-2; V: TRBV5-1; D: .; DNA: TGCGCCAGCAGCCCGGGGGACCGTTCGAACACCGGGGAGCTGTTTTTT; CDR3: CASSPGDRSNTGELFF
size: many; J: TRBJ1-2; V: TRBV12-3/TRBV12-4; D: .; DNA: TGTGCCAGCAGTTTTGGCTATGGCTACACCTTC; CDR3: CASSFGYGYTF
size: few; J: TRBJ2-5; V: TRBV7-9; D: .; DNA: TGTGCCAGCAGATCAGACGGACAGACGGGTGGGACCCAGTACTTC; CDR3: CASRSDGQTGGTQYF
size: .; J: TRBJ1-2; V: TRBV21-1; D: .; DNA: TGTGCCAGCAGAGACAGGGGATATGGCTACACCTTC; CDR3: CASRDRGYGYTF
size: many; J: TRBJ2-1; V: TRBV11-2; D: .; DNA: TGTGCCAGCAGCTTAGCCGGGATTGAGCAGTTCTTC; CDR3: CASSLAGIEQFF
size: many; J: TRBJ2-2; V: TRBV6-2/TRBV6-3; D: TRBD1; DNA: TGTGCCAGCAGTTTAGACCGGGACAGGAACACCGGGGAGCTGTTTTTT; CDR3: CASSLDRDRNTGELFF
size: many; J: TRBJ2-3; V: TRBV28; D: TRBD2; DNA: TGTGCCAGCAGTTTATCAGCGGGAGTGTTGGTTGGGGCAGATACGCAGTATTTT; CDR3: CASSLSAGVLVGADTQYF
size: few; J: TRBJ2-7; V: TRBV12-3/TRBV12-4; D: .; DNA: TGTGCCAGCAGTACCACCGGCGAGCAGTACTTC; CDR3: CASSTTGEQYF
size: many; J: TRBJ2-2; V: TRBV5-1; D: TRBD1; DNA: TGCGCCAGCAGCCTGGACAGGGCGGGCACCGGGGAGCTGTTTTTT; CDR3: CASSLDRAGTGELFF
size: many; J: TRBJ2-5; V: TRBV7-9; D: TRBD2; DNA: TGTGCCAGCAGCTTAGTGGGACTAGCGGAAGAGACCCAGTACTTC; CDR3: CASSLVGLAEETQYF
size: many; J: TRBJ2-1; V: TRBV4-1; D: .; DNA: TGCGCCAGCAGCCTATCAGAATACAATGAGCAGTTCTTC; CDR3: CASSLSEYNEQFF
size: few; J: TRBJ2-2; V: TRBV7-9; D: TRBD2; DNA: TGTGCCAGCAGCTCCCAGCGGGAGTTTACCGGGGAGCTGTTTTTT; CDR3: CASSSQREFTGELFF
size: .; J: TRBJ2-7; V: TRBV20-1; D: .; DNA: TGCAGTGCTAGTCAGTCGTGGGGATCCGCCTACGAGCAGTACTTC; CDR3: CSASQSWGSAYEQYF
size: many; J: TRBJ2-7; V: TRBV29-1; D: .; DNA: TGCAGCGCCGGGGGGGGACAGGGAAGCTACGAGCAGTACTTC; CDR3: CSAGGGQGSYEQYF
size: many; J: TRBJ2-7; V: TRBV7-9; D: TRBD1; DNA: TGTGCCAGCAGCTTAGAAGGGGGCGTCTCCTACGAGCAGTACTTC; CDR3: CASSLEGGVSYEQYF
size: many; J: TRBJ2-3; V: TRBV20-1; D: .; DNA: TGCAGTGCTGACCAGGGCACAGATACGCAGTATTTT; CDR3: CSADQGTDTQYF
size: .; J: TRBJ1-5; V: TRBV12-3/TRBV12-4; D: .; DNA: TGTGCCAGCAGTTTCGTCAGACCCAATCAGCCCCAGCATTTT; CDR3: CASSFVRPNQPQHF
size: many; J: TRBJ2-7; V: TRBV6-2/TRBV6-3; D: .; DNA: TGTGCCAGCAAAGGAGAAGCATACGAGCAGTACTTC; CDR3: CASKGEAYEQYF
size: many; J: TRBJ2-1; V: TRBV7-2; D: TRBD2; DNA: TGTGCCAGCAGCTACACTAGCGCGACCGGGGATGAGCAGTTCTTC; CDR3: CASSYTSATGDEQFF
size: few; J: TRBJ2-2; V: TRBV20-1; D: .; DNA: TGCAGTGCTACACCGAACACCGGGGAGCTGTTTTTT; CDR3: CSATPNTGELFF
size: .; J: TRBJ2-2; V: TRBV20-1; D: TRBD2; DNA: TGCAGTGCTAAGATCGCTAGCGGGAGGGCGTACGGGGAGCTGTTTTTT; CDR3: CSAKIASGRAYGELFF
size: many; J: TRBJ1-2; V: TRBV28; D: TRBD1; DNA: TGTGCCAGCAGCCGGACAGGGGGCAACTATGGCTACACCTTC; CDR3: CASSRTGGNYGYTF
size: .; J: TRBJ1-2; V: TRBV13; D: TRBD1; DNA: TGTGCCAGCAGCTACTCGGACAGGGGGCATAACTATGGCTACACCTTC; CDR3: CASSYSDRGHNYGYTF
size: many; J: TRBJ2-5; V: TRBV7-9; D: .; DNA: TGTGCCAGCAGTGGGGGGACGTACCAAGAGACCCAGTACTTC; CDR3: CASSGGTYQETQYF
size: many; J: TRBJ2-7; V: TRBV12-3/TRBV12-4; D: TRBD1; DNA: TGTGCCACCAAATCAGGGACAGAAAGCTACGAGCAGTACTTC; CDR3: CATKSGTESYEQYF
size: few; J: TRBJ2-3; V: TRBV2; D: .; DNA: TGTGCCAGCAGTGGGAGGCCCCCTAAACCAGATACGCAGTATTTT; CDR3: CASSGRPPKPDTQYF
size: few; J: TRBJ2-7; V: TRBV20-1; D: TRBD1; DNA: TGCAGTGCCGGGGACAGGGGGACTTCCTACGAGCAGTACTTC; CDR3: CSAGDRGTSYEQYF
size: few; J: TRBJ1-3; V: TRBV5-6; D: .; DNA: TGTGCCAGCAGCTTCGGACACCTCTCTGGAAACACCATATATTTT; CDR3: CASSFGHLSGNTIYF
size: many; J: TRBJ1-1; V: TRBV6-2/TRBV6-3; D: .; DNA: TGTGCCAGCACTAAGCTCTCGAACACTGAAGCTTTCTTT; CDR3: CASTKLSNTEAFF
size: many; J: TRBJ2-1; V: TRBV11-2; D: .; DNA: TGTGCCAGCAGAGAAATAGCGAGTTACTACAATGAGCAGTTCTTC; CDR3: CASREIASYYNEQFF
size: .; J: TRBJ2-3; V: TRBV7-6; D: TRBD2; DNA: TGTGCCAGCAGCTTAGCGCCTAGCGGGGGGTTTGGAGATACGCAGTATTTT; CDR3: CASSLAPSGGFGDTQYF
size: .; J: TRBJ2-1; V: TRBV5-1; D: TRBD2; DNA: TGCGCCAGCAGCCCTTTCGGAACTAGCGGGGAAGTTTCCTACAATGAGCAGTTCTTC; CDR3: CASSPFGTSGEVSYNEQFF
size: many; J: TRBJ2-1; V: TRBV30; D: .; DNA: TGTGCCTGGAGTAGGCTCAATCCCTACAATGAGCAGTTCTTC; CDR3: CAWSRLNPYNEQFF
size: few; J: TRBJ2-1; V: TRBV20-1; D: .; DNA: TGCAGTGCTAGAGGCCCCGGTTCCCAGTTCTTC; CDR3: CSARGPGSQFF
size: few; J: TRBJ2-7; V: TRBV6-1; D: .; DNA: TGTGCCAGCAGTCCCATCAACCCCTCTTACGAGCAGTACTTC; CDR3: CASSPINPSYEQYF
size: few; J: TRBJ2-5; V: TRBV28; D: .; DNA: TGTGCCACCAAGGGCTCGGTTATGCAGACCCAGTACTTC; CDR3: CATKGSVMQTQYF
size: .; J: TRBJ2-4; V: TRBV12-3/TRBV12-4; D: TRBD1; DNA: TGTGCCAGCAGCAAATCAAGACAGGGCATTCAGTACTTC; CDR3: CASSKSRQGIQYF
size: few; J: TRBJ2-6; V: TRBV28; D: TRBD1; DNA: TGTGCCAGCAGTCCTGGACAGGGGGTGATCGGGGCCAACGTCCTGACTTTC; CDR3: CASSPGQGVIGANVLTF
size: many; J: TRBJ2-5; V: TRBV5-6; D: .; DNA: TGTGCCAGCAGCTTGGACGGGAGAGGGGAGACCCAGTACTTC; CDR3: CASSLDGRGETQYF
size: few; J: TRBJ1-2; V: TRBV5-1; D: .; DNA: TGCGCCAGCAGCTCCTTACAGGGAGGTGGCTACACCTTC; CDR3: CASSSLQGGGYTF